The following is a T cell receptor beta chain sequence with its context. Enrolment of Seattle patients took place during active infection, and they were followed longitudinally. The data are from a study of blood T cell repertoires in COVID-19. Whole-study context: COVID-19 samples collected from the United States, Italy and Spain covered acute and convalescent phases. Sources were T cells, B-cell-depleted T cells, or PBMCs; the material itself was cDNA or gDNA.

The CDR3 covers 14 residues. V lost 1 base to trimming and J lost 4 bases, with 10 bases between them. Germline V CDR1 and CDR2: SEHNR, FQNEAQ (reference sequence). Authors' data handling: Estimation of nucleated cell counts was performed using reference gene primer amplification. Some clones are missing from TCRdb's copy, which holds only in-frame ones; the method was immunoSEQ multiplex PCR. D and trimming come from the DNA, and the V and J calls and clone size come from that table. This sample has 200,000 to 250,000 clones, with under 85% found just once. The chain couples TRBV7-9 to TRBJ1-2; D might be TRBD1 (5 bases). This TCR came from a woman aged 25 to 39 with COVID-19, enrolled during active disease. Sequencing was performed on peripheral blood. DNA of the CDR3: TGTGCCAGCAGCTTAGACGCAGGGCCCTATGGCTACACCTTC. Its protein product is CASSLDAGPYGYTF.